The clone carrying this TCR beta chain has just a few counts. CDR3-region Arm-PCR and iRepertoire HTBI primers produced the TCR beta libraries. TCRdb reanalysed the multiplex PCR reads using MiXCR and keeps one entry per CDR3 protein. The sample has about 530,000 distinct CDR3 sequences, 15% to 20% seen once. Germline V lookup: CDR1 MNHEY, CDR2 SVGAGI. Trimming cost V 2 bases and J 7 bases, with 11 bases left between them. CDR3 length: 13 residues. The data originate from a study of regulatory T cells in long-lasting Graves disease. Noted time point: newly diagnosed GD, antithyroid drugs for less than 3 months. PBMCs were the source of the RNA used for TCR sequencing. These sequences were also reported in another study, on T cells in Graves' hyperthyroidism and ophthalmopathy. That source reports: It was considered stable Graves' hyperthyroidism when ophthalmopathy did not progress within 18 months. A first-round RT-PCR of the TCR CDR3 used the HTBI primer set. Through a model of 13 V-J features, ophthalmopathy was separated from stable hyperthyroidism.

The V and J genes are TRBV6-5 and TRBJ1-2; D not certain. Sequenced here: peripheral blood mononuclear cells (PBMCs), sampled at new diagnosis, from a patient treated with antithyroid drugs. The TCR was taken from a woman aged 35-65 years with Graves disease. CDR3 nucleotide sequence: TGTGCCAGCAGTTACCTCGACCGACTTGGCTACACCTTC. This translates into CASSYLDRLGYTF.